What follows describes a single T cell receptor (beta chain). No antigen is known for it. The data are from a study of T-cell memory formation after mild COVID-19. Study-level information: TCR clusters mostly belonged to single donors.

Germline V lookup: CDR1 LGHNA, CDR2 YSLEER. CDR3 length: 15 amino acids. With V trimmed by 5 bases and J by 2 bases, 2 bases remained unmatched. Points from the study as a whole: Clones that contracted from day 15 to 85 had balanced CD4/CD8; later expanders were CD4+ biased. Chiefly within CM and EM were the contracting CD4+ clones; CD8+ ones were within EMRA.

Each CDR3 protein gets one entry after TCRdb re-called the 5' RACE reads with MiXCR. Counted here are roughly 480,000 distinct CDR3 sequences, around a quarter occurring once; the ten biggest clones make up approximately 13%. The sequence was collected from an adult woman who had mild COVID-19 (a few samples of this study predate the infection). Cell type and time point are not known. Source material: PBMCs or a T cell subset sorted from them (not recorded which). The chain links TRBV4-3 to TRBJ2-5; 13 nucleotides line up with TRBD2. The CDR3 protein is CASSGTSGNQETQYF. DNA of the CDR3: TGCGCCAGCAGCGGGACTAGCGGGAATCAAGAGACCCAGTACTTC.